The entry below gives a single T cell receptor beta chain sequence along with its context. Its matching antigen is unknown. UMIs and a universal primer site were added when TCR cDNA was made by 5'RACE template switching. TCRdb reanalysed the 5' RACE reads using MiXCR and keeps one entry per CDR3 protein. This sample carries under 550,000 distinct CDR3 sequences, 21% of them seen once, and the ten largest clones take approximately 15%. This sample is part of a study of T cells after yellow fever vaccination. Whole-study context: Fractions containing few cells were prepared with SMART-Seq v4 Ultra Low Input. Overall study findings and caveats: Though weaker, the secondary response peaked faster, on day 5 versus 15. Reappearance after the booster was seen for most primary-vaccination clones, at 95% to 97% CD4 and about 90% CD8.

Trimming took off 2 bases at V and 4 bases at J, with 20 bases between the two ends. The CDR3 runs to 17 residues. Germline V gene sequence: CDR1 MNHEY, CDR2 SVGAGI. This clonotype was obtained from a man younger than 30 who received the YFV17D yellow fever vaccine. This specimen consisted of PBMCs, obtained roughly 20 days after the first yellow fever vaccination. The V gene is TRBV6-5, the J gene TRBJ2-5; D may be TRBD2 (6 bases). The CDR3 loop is CASSYRIGGGRIETQYF. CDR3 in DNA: TGTGCCAGCAGTTACCGAATCGGTGGGGGGAGGATAGAGACCCAGTACTTC.